Below are 5 T cell receptor beta chains sequenced from a single sample in a study of shared clonotypes between healthy human individuals. Naive CD8 populations comprised CD45RO-negative cells positively selected for CCR7, excluding terminally differentiated effector memory CD45RA+ cells. Profiled with immunoSEQ multiplex PCR; TCRdb holds only in-frame clones, not every one. The sample holds some 2.1 million clones, around 95% seen once. Specimen: naive CD8+ T cells from PBMCs. Receptors originate from a man between 18 and 35 years old in good health. Some clones in this sample may be carry-over from other donors' samples.

The chain has TRBV7-9 and TRBJ2-5; D call uncertain. V was trimmed by 5 bases and J by 4 bases, leaving 11 bases between them. This CDR3 spans 13 amino acids. Germline CDR1 SEHNR, CDR2 FQNEAQ (reference sequence). The CDR3 DNA reads as TGTGCCAGCAGCCCACCCGGCCCAGAGACCCAGTACTTC. Amino acid sequence: CASSPPGPETQYF. The variable domain in full, completed from reference TRBV7-9 and TRBJ2-5, reads DTGVSQNPRHKITKRGQNVTFRCDPISEHNRLYWYRQTLGQGPEFLTYFQNEAQLEKSRLLSDRFSAERPKGSFSTLEIQRTEQGDSAMYLCASSPPGPETQYFGPGTRLLVL.

V usage is TRBV6-5 and J usage is TRBJ1-4; tentatively, D is TRBD1 (5 bases). Trimming shortened V by 5 bases and J by 3 bases, and 13 bases separated the two germline ends. Germline assignment: CDR1 MNHEY and CDR2 SVGAGI. The CDR3 totals 15 residues. This chain's CDR3 is CASSTRGLSNEKLFF. The CDR3 nucleotides read TGTGCCAGCAGTACCCGGGGCTTGTCTAATGAAAAACTGTTTTTT.

The rearrangement joins TRBV6-5 to TRBJ2-5; D assignment may be TRBD1 or TRBD2 (5 bases each). V was clipped by 6 bases and J by 12 bases, with 23 bases between them. Germline V lookup: CDR1 MNHEY, CDR2 SVGAGI. This CDR3 is 14 amino acids long. The CDR3 loop reads CASSLAGKGSGEYF. CDR3 coding DNA: TGTGCCAGCAGCCTAGCAGGGAAGGGGTCGGGCGAGTACTTC.

In the case of this clone: The same CDR3 also results from other DNA sequences found in this sample. The chain links TRBV7-9 to TRBJ2-1; 13 positions agree with TRBD2. V lost 4 bases to trimming and J lost 4 bases; unmatched junction nucleotides: 1. There are 15 residues in the CDR3. Germline lookup yields CDR1 SEHNR and CDR2 FQNEAQ (reference sequence). CDR3 region: CASSSGLAGYNEQFF. CDR3 nucleotide sequence: TGTGCCAGCAGCTCGGGACTAGCGGGATACAATGAGCAGTTCTTC.

The chain combines TRBV11-2 with TRBJ2-5, with 12 bases aligning to TRBD1. Germline-derived CDR1 and CDR2 are SGHAT and FQNNGV. The CDR3 sequence is 17 residues long. Trimming cost V 0 bases and J 5 bases; bases outside gene matches: 7. Written as DNA, the CDR3 is TGTGCCAGCAGCTTAGATAGGGGGACAGGGGGCAAGGAGACCCAGTACTTC. Amino acids: CASSLDRGTGGKETQYF. The full variable domain, with the rest looked up from reference TRBV11-2 and TRBJ2-5, is EAGVAQSPRYKIIEKRQSVAFWCNPISGHATLYWYQQILGQGPKLLIQFQNNGVVDDSQLPKDRFSAERLKGVDSTLKIQPAKLEDSAVYLCASSLDRGTGGKETQYFGPGTRLLVL.